The 24 T cell receptor beta chains listed next were all sequenced from one sample in a study of blood T cell repertoires in COVID-19. Profiled with immunoSEQ multiplex PCR; TCRdb holds only in-frame clones, not every one. The sample contains a few hundred thousand clones, about 90% of which appear only once. The sequencing input was peripheral blood. These receptors were collected from a woman aged 55-69 years with COVID-19, enrolled during active disease.

V usage is TRBV6-4 and J usage is TRBJ2-2; no definite D call. This CDR3 has 13 residues. Per germline, CDR1 MRHNA and CDR2 SNTAGT. V was clipped by 3 bases and J by 4 bases, with 6 bases between them. CDR3 loop: CASSEAPTGELFF. CDR3 coding DNA: TGTGCCAGCAGTGAGGCACCCACCGGGGAGCTGTTTTTT.

This rearrangement joins TRBV6-5 to TRBJ1-1; tentative D call: TRBD1 (5 bases). With 6 bases removed from V and 5 bases from J, the gap between germline ends came to 19 bases. This CDR3 contains 15 residues. Germline CDR1 MNHEY, CDR2 SVGAGI. CDR3 residues: CASRWMRQEGTEAFF. In DNA, the CDR3 is TGTGCCAGCAGGTGGATGCGGCAGGAGGGGACTGAAGCTTTCTTT.

This clone was seen once. The chain couples TRBV3-1 (or the pseudogene TRBV3-2) to TRBJ2-3, with D unclear. The germline CDR1 and CDR2 sequences are LGHDT and YNNKEL (reference sequence). V lost 0 bases, J lost 6 bases, and 13 bases lay in between. The length of the CDR3 is 15 residues. CDR3 in amino acids: CASSQEPSREDTQYF. CDR3 DNA sequence: TGTGCCAGCAGCCAAGAACCGAGTCGCGAGGATACGCAGTATTTT.

CDR3 bases: TGTGCCAGCAGCTTGGCCGGGACAGGGTCCTACTACGAGCAGTACTTC. Translated, it gives CASSLAGTGSYYEQYF. The V gene is TRBV5-4, the J gene TRBJ2-7; the match to TRBD1 covers 9 bases. The CDR3 spans 16 residues. Germline V gives CDR1 SGHNT, CDR2 YYREEE (reference sequence). V was pared by 0 bases and J by 3 bases, with 7 bases of the junction left unmatched. Supplemented by reference TRBV5-4 and TRBJ2-7, the full variable domain reads ETGVTQSPTHLIKTRGQQVTLRCSSQSGHNTVSWYQQALGQGPQFIFQYYREEENGRGNFPPRFSGLQFPNYSSELNVNALELDDSALYLCASSLAGTGSYYEQYFGPGTRLTVT.

This chain connects TRBV7-8 to TRBJ1-2; possibly TRBD1 for D (6 bases). Trimming removed 3 bases at V and 5 bases at J, with 19 bases between. The CDR3 extends over 16 amino acids. Germline lookup yields CDR1 SGHVS and CDR2 FQNEAQ. The CDR3 reads CASSLVGGGARYGYTF. CDR3 bases: TGTGCCAGCAGCTTGGTAGGCGGGGGCGCACGGTATGGCTACACCTTC.

The CDR3 DNA sequence: TGTGCCAGTAGTATAAGGGGATCTTCCCGAATCTATAATTCACCCCTCCACTTT. This sequence encodes CASSIRGSSRIYNSPLHF. This chain connects TRBV19 to TRBJ1-6; D perhaps matches TRBD1 (5 bases). Germline assignment: CDR1 LNHDA and CDR2 SQIVND (reference sequence). The ends were cut back, 2 bases at V and 3 bases at J, with 17 bases in the middle. The CDR3 contains 18 residues.

This clone has a single count. The CDR3 region is CASTIRRDTEAFF. The CDR3 DNA follows: TGTGCCAGCACCATCCGCCGGGACACTGAAGCTTTCTTT. The rearrangement joins TRBV12-3 or TRBV12-4 to TRBJ1-1; D uncertain. The CDR3 is 13 amino acids. With 7 bases removed from V and 3 bases from J, the gap between germline ends came to 12 bases.

This clone was counted only a few times. The rearrangement joins TRBV5-4 to TRBJ1-2; D may be TRBD1 (5 bases). Germline V gene data show CDR1 as SGHNT and CDR2 as YYREEE (reference sequence). The CDR3 sequence is 15 residues long. V was pared by 4 bases and J by 5 bases, with 18 bases between. CDR3 region: CASSHSRGVGYGYTF. DNA for the CDR3: TGTGCCAGCAGCCACTCCCGGGGGGTTGGGTATGGCTACACCTTC.

The chain combines TRBV19 with TRBJ1-6; D uncertain. Trimming pared 7 bases from V and 0 bases from J, leaving 16 bases between. There are 17 residues in the CDR3. Germline CDR1 reads LNHDA; CDR2 reads SQIVND (reference sequence). The CDR3 nucleotides read TGTGCCAGTACCGTGGATATAGGGAGCTCCTATAATTCACCCCTCCACTTT. Translating it yields CASTVDIGSSYNSPLHF.

The chain combines TRBV6-6 with TRBJ1-3; maybe TRBD1 (5 bases). The V end lost 2 bases, the J end lost 1 base, and 9 bases lay between the germline ends. The germline CDR1 and CDR2 sequences are MNHNY and SVGAGI (reference sequence). The CDR3 runs 15 residues. CDR3 residues: CASSYRGESGNTIYF. The CDR3 nucleotides are TGTGCCAGCAGTTACCGGGGGGAATCTGGAAACACCATATATTTT.

The V gene is TRBV5-6, the J gene TRBJ2-7; possible D gene TRBD1, 6 bases. The CDR3 loop spans 16 amino acids. Deletions cut 4 bases from V and 5 bases from J, with 22 bases between. Germline lookup yields CDR1 SGHDT and CDR2 YYEEEE. The CDR3 DNA sequence: TGTGCCAGCAGCAAGAACAGGGTACTACTCGTAAACGAGCAGTACTTC. It codes for CASSKNRVLLVNEQYF.

J is TRBJ2-7 and V is TRBV18; a possible D gene is TRBD2 (6 bases). The V gene lost 1 base and the J gene lost 1 base, with 11 bases spanning the gap. Germline-derived CDR1 and CDR2 are KGHSH and LQKENI. The CDR3 sequence is 15 residues long. The CDR3: CASSPLGLESYEQYF. CDR3 DNA sequence: TGTGCCAGCTCACCACTGGGACTGGAGTCCTACGAGCAGTACTTC.

The sample holds a few counts of this clone. The chain couples TRBV6-4 to TRBJ2-3; a possible D gene is TRBD2 (6 bases). The CDR3 covers 14 residues. The V end lost 3 bases, the J end lost 0 bases, and 7 bases lay between the germline ends. Germline loops: CDR1 MRHNA, CDR2 SNTAGT. CDR3 bases: TGTGCCAGCAGTGAAGCGGGTAGCACAGATACGCAGTATTTT. Its translation is CASSEAGSTDTQYF.

This clone was observed a single time. The V and J genes are TRBV11-2 and TRBJ2-2; TRBD1 matches at 8 bases. J lost 4 bases, V lost 5 bases, and 6 bases had no gene match. The CDR3 loop spans 15 amino acids. Germline V gene sequence: CDR1 SGHAT, CDR2 FQNNGV. CDR3 region: CASSPRTGSTGELFF. In DNA form, the CDR3 reads TGTGCCAGCAGCCCCAGGACAGGGTCCACCGGGGAGCTGTTTTTT.

This clone was picked up one time. V usage is TRBV19 and J usage is TRBJ1-5, with 9 positions matching TRBD1. The germline V gene encodes CDR1 LNHDA and CDR2 SQIVND (reference sequence). The CDR3 is 13 amino acids. Losses at the gene ends were 10 bases for V and 4 bases for J; bases not matched to a gene: 5. CDR3 in amino acids: CAIGQGRNQPQHF. The CDR3 DNA reads as TGTGCCATTGGACAGGGGCGGAATCAGCCCCAGCATTTT.

This chain connects TRBV7-2 to TRBJ1-5; 10 bases are shared with TRBD1. J gave up 5 bases and V 2 bases, and 6 bases lay outside the gene matches. The CDR3 has 16 residues. Germline lookup yields CDR1 SGHTA and CDR2 FQGNSA. The CDR3 protein is CASSLSTGGSHQPQHF. Here the CDR3 DNA reads TGTGCCAGCAGCTTATCGACAGGGGGCTCCCATCAGCCCCAGCATTTT.

The rearrangement links TRBV19 to TRBJ2-3, with 8 bases matching TRBD1. Germline-derived CDR1 and CDR2 are LNHDA and SQIVND (reference sequence). V lost 6 bases and J lost 2; bases outside the gene matches: 7. The CDR3 sequence is 15 residues long. The DNA of the CDR3 is TGTGCCAGTAGGATGGACAGGGTAGACACAGATACGCAGTATTTT. This codes for CASRMDRVDTDTQYF.

This clone was detected only a few times. This chain links TRBV19 with TRBJ1-6; D uncertain. V shed 5 bases and J shed 7 bases, with 12 bases lying between them. Germline CDR1 and CDR2: LNHDA and SQIVND (reference sequence). The CDR3 extends over 14 amino acids. CDR3 sequence: CASSPWARNSPLHF. The DNA of the CDR3 is TGTGCCAGTAGTCCTTGGGCCCGAAATTCACCCCTCCACTTT.

The gene calls are TRBV18 and TRBJ1-5; 7 bases line up with TRBD1. Germline CDR1 and CDR2: KGHSH and LQKENI. With V trimmed by 5 bases and J by 7 bases, 14 bases remained unmatched. The CDR3 is 16 residues long. The chain's CDR3 is CASSSSGTATGQPQHF. CDR3 nucleotides: TGTGCCAGCTCAAGTTCCGGGACAGCAACCGGGCAGCCCCAGCATTTT.

A single count supports this clone. The chain uses TRBV9 and TRBJ1-2; possible D gene TRBD1, 5 bases. This CDR3 has 17 residues. Germline CDR1 and CDR2: SGDLS and YYNGEE. V lost 0 bases and J 4 bases, leaving 19 bases between the germline ends. CDR3 bases: TGTGCCAGCAGCGTAGCTACGGGGGAGGCAGGGCTCTATGGCTACACCTTC. Encoded protein: CASSVATGEAGLYGYTF.

The chain has TRBV13 and TRBJ1-5; TRBD1 agrees at 8 bases. Germline V gene lookup returns CDR1 PRHDT and CDR2 FYEKMQ (reference sequence). This CDR3 comprises 16 residues. V lost 0 bases, J lost 2 bases, and 3 bases stayed unmatched. CDR3 DNA sequence: TGTGCCAGCAGCTTAGGCCGACAGGGGCGCAATCAGCCCCAGCATTTT. This codes for CASSLGRQGRNQPQHF.

Turning to this clone: Its ends do not fully match the called genes, so a read error is possible. The gene calls are TRBV7-2 and TRBJ1-6; tentatively, D is TRBD1 (5 bases). Germline CDR1 is SGHTA and CDR2 is FQGNSA. CDR3 length: 15 residues. This CDR3 is CASSLADSFRSPLHF. Here the CDR3 DNA reads TGTGCCAGCAGTTTAGCCGACAGTTTTCGATCACCCCTCCACTTT.

The CDR3 DNA reads TGTGCCAGCAGTTTACAGGGAGGGGGCTATGGCTACACCTTC. This sequence encodes CASSLQGGGYGYTF. The chain uses TRBV6-5 and TRBJ1-2; TRBD1 might be the D (6 bases). V was shortened by 4 bases and J by 4 bases, with 13 bases between the two germline ends. The CDR3 spans 14 residues. In germline, CDR1 is MNHEY, CDR2 SVGAGI.

This clone is a singleton in its sample. This sequence joins TRBV14 and TRBJ1-1, with D possibly TRBD1 on 5 matching bases. The V end was cut by 3 bases, the J end by 0 bases, with 26 bases between. The CDR3 has 20 amino acids. The germline V gene encodes CDR1 SGHDN and CDR2 FVKESK. The CDR3 loop reads CASSHLVEGGAYVVNTEAFF. The DNA for the CDR3 is TGTGCCAGCAGCCACCTCGTGGAGGGAGGGGCATATGTGGTGAACACTGAAGCTTTCTTT. Variable domain in full (rest from reference TRBV14 and TRBJ1-1): EAGVTQFPSHSVIEKGQTVTLRCDPISGHDNLYWYRRVMGKEIKFLLHFVKESKQDESGMPNNRFLAERTGGTYSTLKVQPAELEDSGVYFCASSHLVEGGAYVVNTEAFFGQGTRLTVV.